The source of this TCR beta chain is a study of blood T cell repertoires in COVID-19. Study in general: Italy, Spain and the United States were the sources of the convalescent and acute COVID-19 samples. PBMCs, B-cell-depleted T cells, or T cells were the source of the cDNA or gDNA that made up the material.

Authors' data handling: Reference gene primer amplification gave estimated nucleated cell counts. Sequencing used immunoSEQ multiplex PCR; TCRdb keeps in-frame clones, though not all of them. V, J and clone size are taken as reported in that table, and D and trimming were inferred from the DNA itself. Of some 160,000 clones detected, 89% appear once; the ten largest clones hold approximately 3%. Trimming pared 6 bases from V and 2 bases from J, leaving 14 bases between. This CDR3 is 14 amino acids long. Germline CDR1 MNHEY, CDR2 SMNVEV (reference sequence). This receptor was obtained from a man aged 60-69 years with acute or convalescent COVID-19. Sequencing was done on a sample of peripheral blood. The gene calls are TRBV27 and TRBJ2-7, with a tentative D call TRBD1 (5 bases). CDR3 protein: CASRGLGHTYEQYF. The CDR3 DNA sequence: TGTGCCAGCAGGGGGCTCGGGCACACCTACGAGCAGTACTTC.